A single sample gave rise to the 26 T cell receptor beta chains below, sequenced in a study of Ad26.COV2.S vaccination and SARS-CoV-2 variants. Data came from immunoSEQ multiplex PCR; TCRdb stores just in-frame clones and leaves some out. The data hold 500,000 or so clones, with approximately 88% observed a single time. Treatment of the sample: some 20 received Ad26.COV2.S at low or high dose, single or two shots; about 5 received placebo; per-sample allocation not given. Samples came from day 63 after the first vaccine or placebo injection. The material was peripheral blood, obtained in a trial of Ad26.COV2.S vaccine versus placebo. The receptor set was obtained from a person aged 18-65 years who received the Ad26.COV2.S COVID-19 vaccine or a placebo.

This clone was picked up a small number of times. Other DNA sequences from this sample encode an identical CDR3 as well. V usage is TRBV30 and J usage is TRBJ1-3, with unresolved D. Germline assignment: CDR1 GTSNPN and CDR2 SVGIG (reference sequence). The ends were cut back, 0 bases at V and 4 bases at J, with 1 base in the middle. The CDR3 is 11 amino acids. CDR3 loop: CAWSVGNTIYF. The DNA for the CDR3 is TGTGCCTGGAGTGTAGGAAACACCATATATTTT.

The chain employs TRBV28 and TRBJ1-5, with D perhaps TRBD1 (5 bases). This CDR3 is built from 15 residues. Trimming took 6 bases from V and 1 from J, leaving 13 bases between them. The germline gives CDR1 MDHEN, CDR2 SYDVKM. The CDR3 coding sequence is TGTGCCAGCAGCGGCCTCGGGGGAAGCAATCAGCCCCAGCATTTT. It specifies CASSGLGGSNQPQHF.

This clone has a handful of counts. The chain recombines TRBV6-5 with TRBJ1-1; 9 bases are shared with TRBD1. CDR1 is MNHEY, CDR2 SVGAGI, per germline. This CDR3 has 14 residues. Losses at the gene ends were 0 bases for V and 7 bases for J; bases not matched to a gene: 3. The CDR3 reads CASSYSDRGNEAFF. Here the CDR3 DNA reads TGTGCCAGCAGTTACTCGGACAGGGGCAATGAAGCTTTCTTT.

This chain connects TRBV7-8 to TRBJ2-5, with D maybe TRBD2 (5 bases). Between the trimmed V and J ends, which lost 1 base and 4 bases, there was a span of 13 bases. Germline V lookup: CDR1 SGHVS, CDR2 FQNEAQ. The length of the CDR3 is 15 residues. CDR3 residues: CASSLELEGGETQYF. DNA of the CDR3: TGTGCCAGCAGCTTAGAGCTTGAGGGTGGAGAGACCCAGTACTTC.

The chain carries TRBV19 and TRBJ2-5; maybe TRBD2 (7 bases). CDR1 and CDR2 from the germline V gene are LNHDA and SQIVND (reference sequence). The V gene lost 0 bases and the J gene lost 2 bases, with 13 bases spanning the gap. The CDR3 covers 16 residues. The CDR3 DNA reads as TGTGCCAGTAGTATAGAGGGGGGGGCAACACAAGAGACCCAGTACTTC. Amino acids: CASSIEGGATQETQYF.

V gene TRBV2 combines with J gene TRBJ2-3, with no clear D. V was trimmed by 3 bases and J by 6 bases, leaving 10 bases between them. Looked up from germline, CDR1 is SNHLY and CDR2 is FYNNEI. This CDR3 spans 13 amino acids. As DNA, the CDR3 is TGTGCCAGCAGTGATATAGTGGGGGATACGCAGTATTTT. The encoded protein is CASSDIVGDTQYF.

V usage is TRBV7-3 and J usage is TRBJ2-1; 9 bases are shared with TRBD2. Losses at the gene ends were 4 bases for V and 6 bases for J; bases not matched to a gene: 7. CDR3 length equals 15 residues. The germline gives CDR1 SGHTA, CDR2 FQGTGA. As DNA, the CDR3 is TGTGCCAGCAGCTATCGGACTAGCGAAGGCAATGAGCAGTTCTTC. Translating it yields CASSYRTSEGNEQFF.

V and J are TRBV5-6 and TRBJ2-1; D gene uncertain. The V and J ends lost 0 bases and 10 bases respectively, with 20 bases between them. This CDR3 has 16 residues. Germline CDR1 reads SGHDT; CDR2 reads YYEEEE. In DNA, the CDR3 is TGTGCCAGCAGCTTGGCGGGCCCAGCGCACCAGACCGAGCAGTTCTTC. This sequence encodes CASSLAGPAHQTEQFF.

V usage is TRBV6-5 and J usage is TRBJ1-4; no firm D call. Trimming cost V 5 bases and J 5 bases, with 15 bases left between them. CDR3 length equals 15 residues. Germline values: CDR1 MNHEY, CDR2 SVGAGI. CDR3: CASSTRGEGNEKLFF. Written as DNA, the CDR3 is TGTGCCAGCAGTACCCGAGGAGAAGGGAATGAAAAACTGTTTTTT.

The rearrangement uses TRBV6-5 and TRBJ1-1; D might be TRBD1 (5 bases). V lost 6 bases, J lost 11 bases, and 13 bases lay in between. Germline V gives CDR1 MNHEY, CDR2 SVGAGI. The CDR3 covers 11 residues. As DNA, the CDR3 is TGTGCCAGCAGCCAGGGTTCCACGGCTTTCTTT. The encoded protein is CASSQGSTAFF.

CDR3 region: CASSYSEAFF. The CDR3 DNA follows: TGTGCCAGCAGCTACTCTGAAGCTTTCTTT. The chain recombines TRBV12-3 or TRBV12-4 with TRBJ1-1; no firm D call. This CDR3 has 10 amino acids. With 6 bases removed from V and 6 bases from J, the gap between germline ends came to 5 bases.

The chain combines TRBV12-3 or TRBV12-4 with TRBJ1-1; TRBD1 might be the D (5 bases). Trimming cost V 7 bases and J 4 bases, with 10 bases left between them. CDR3 length: 12 amino acids. CDR3 sequence: CASNAGFTEAFF. The CDR3 coding sequence is TGTGCCAGCAACGCAGGGTTCACTGAAGCTTTCTTT.

The chain recombines TRBV28 with TRBJ2-7; 8 bases match TRBD2. V was clipped by 7 bases and J by 5 bases; unmatched bases: 7. CDR3 length: 13 residues. From germline, CDR1 is MDHEN and CDR2 SYDVKM. In DNA, the CDR3 is TGTGCCAGCACCGAAGCGGGGGTCGACGAGCAGTACTTC. Translating it yields CASTEAGVDEQYF.

V is TRBV24-1 and J is TRBJ1-3; D gene ambiguous. Germline V gene data show CDR1 as KGHDR and CDR2 as SFDVKD. The V gene lost 3 bases and the J gene lost 6 bases, with 5 bases spanning the gap. This CDR3 comprises 12 residues. The CDR3 is CATSDRVNTIYF. CDR3 in DNA: TGTGCCACCAGTGATCGGGTAAACACCATATATTTT.

The CDR3 loop is CASSMDSWYSPLHF. CDR3 DNA: TGTGCCAGCAGCATGGACAGTTGGTATTCACCCCTCCACTTT. V is TRBV11-2 and J is TRBJ1-6; D may be TRBD1 (6 bases). The CDR3 is 14 residues long. Trimming took 5 bases from V and 8 from J, leaving 13 bases between them. The germline CDR1 and CDR2 sequences are SGHAT and FQNNGV.

The chain has TRBV20-1 and TRBJ2-3; weak D call: TRBD2 (7 bases). The V gene's germline CDR1 is DFQATT and CDR2 SNEGSKA (reference sequence). Trimming removed 3 bases from V and 5 bases from J, with 18 bases in between. This CDR3 has 15 amino acids. CDR3: CSASQLRGGIDTQYF. In DNA, the CDR3 is TGCAGTGCTAGTCAGCTTAGGGGGGGTATAGATACGCAGTATTTT.

The chain couples TRBV15 to TRBJ2-3; D remains unclear. V dropped 0 bases and J dropped 2 bases, with 9 bases sitting between them. CDR1 LNHNV and CDR2 YYDKDF come from the germline V gene (reference sequence). The CDR3 sequence is 15 residues long. The CDR3 nucleotides are TGTGCCACCAGCAGAGACCCGGGCGACACAGATACGCAGTATTTT. This sequence encodes CATSRDPGDTDTQYF.

CDR3 loop: CASSEASGGNTEAFF. For the CDR3, the DNA is TGTGCCAGCAGTGAAGCCTCGGGGGGAAACACTGAAGCTTTCTTT. The rearrangement links TRBV6-1 to TRBJ1-1; the D gene is possibly TRBD1 (5 bases). Germline lookup yields CDR1 MNHNS and CDR2 SASEGT. This CDR3 contains 15 residues. The germline V and J ends were trimmed by 0 bases and 2 bases, with 10 bases remaining between them.

The chain has TRBV11-2 and TRBJ2-7, with D possibly TRBD2 on 5 matching bases. The germline gives CDR1 SGHAT, CDR2 FQNNGV. CDR3 length: 14 amino acids. V was trimmed by 5 bases and J by 4 bases, leaving 15 bases between them. CDR3 coding DNA: TGTGCCAGCAGCCCCGTTTTGGGGAGTTACGAGCAGTACTTC. Translating gives CASSPVLGSYEQYF.

The chain recombines TRBV4-2 with TRBJ2-5, with 9 nucleotides matching TRBD2. Germline trimming cut 1 base from V and 3 bases from J; bases unmatched to any gene: 9. This CDR3 spans 17 amino acids. From germline, CDR1 is LGHNA and CDR2 YNFKEQ. The CDR3 reads CASSQGSGAGGEETQYF. CDR3 DNA: TGTGCCAGCAGCCAAGGCAGCGGAGCGGGAGGTGAAGAGACCCAGTACTTC.

This clone was picked up a small number of times. V usage is TRBV19 and J usage is TRBJ2-7; a possible D gene is TRBD1 (6 bases). V shed 7 bases and J shed 2 bases, with 18 bases lying between them. The CDR3 is made up of 15 amino acids. From germline, CDR1 is LNHDA and CDR2 SQIVND (reference sequence). CDR3 sequence reads: CASTLRTGQTYEQYF. The CDR3 DNA sequence: TGTGCCAGTACCTTGCGAACAGGGCAAACCTACGAGCAGTACTTC. Variable domain in full (rest from reference TRBV19 and TRBJ2-7): DGGITQSPKYLFRKEGQNVTLSCEQNLNHDAMYWYRQDPGQGLRLIYYSQIVNDFQKGDIAEGYSVSREKKESFPLTVTSAQKNPTAFYLCASTLRTGQTYEQYFGPGTRLTVT.

This chain joins TRBV29-1 and TRBJ2-3, with D perhaps TRBD2 (7 bases). The CDR3 totals 13 residues. V lost 6 bases to trimming and J lost 4 bases, with 14 bases between them. The V gene's germline CDR1 is SQVTM and CDR2 ANQGSEA. CDR3 DNA sequence: TGCAGCGTGGGGGGGACACCGGCAGATACGCAGTATTTT. Its protein product is CSVGGTPADTQYF.

The rearrangement uses TRBV25-1 and TRBJ2-5; D possibly corresponds to TRBD1 (6 bases). V shed 4 bases and J shed 6 bases, with 12 bases lying between them. Germline CDR1 reads MGHDK; CDR2 reads SYGVNS. The CDR3 is 13 amino acids. The CDR3 DNA reads TGTGCCAGCAGTGGGGACATCGGAAAGACCCAGTACTTC. Its protein product is CASSGDIGKTQYF.

The CDR3 region has the DNA TGTGCCAGCACCACTCGGCTGTTGACGAGGGACACCGGGGAGCTGTTTTTT. This codes for CASTTRLLTRDTGELFF. This chain links TRBV5-6 with TRBJ2-2; tentatively, D is TRBD2 (5 bases). CDR1 SGHDT and CDR2 YYEEEE come from the germline V gene. The CDR3 is 17 amino acids. Trimming took 6 bases from V and 3 from J, leaving 21 bases between them.

The chain is built from TRBV7-2 and TRBJ2-5; 9 positions match TRBD2. Germline V gene lookup returns CDR1 SGHTA and CDR2 FQGNSA. J gave up 5 bases and V 5 bases, and 6 bases lay outside the gene matches. The CDR3 extends over 14 amino acids. This chain's CDR3 is CASSLSGSGETQYF. CDR3 nucleotide sequence: TGTGCCAGCAGCCTTAGCGGGAGCGGGGAGACCCAGTACTTC. The variable domain in full, completed from reference TRBV7-2 and TRBJ2-5, reads GAGVSQSPSNKVTEKGKDVELRCDPISGHTALYWYRQSLGQGLEFLIYFQGNSAPDKSGLPSDRFSAERTGGSVSTLTIQRTQQEDSAVYLCASSLSGSGETQYFGPGTRLLVL.

This clone has a count of ten or more. The chain recombines TRBV3-1 (or the pseudogene TRBV3-2) with TRBJ1-2; weak D call: TRBD1 (5 bases). V was trimmed by 7 bases and J by 4 bases, leaving 13 bases between them. CDR1 LGHDT and CDR2 YNNKEL come from the germline V gene (reference sequence). CDR3 length equals 13 residues. The CDR3, as DNA: TGTGCCAGCAACTCCAGGGTGGGCTATGGCTACACCTTC. This sequence encodes CASNSRVGYGYTF.